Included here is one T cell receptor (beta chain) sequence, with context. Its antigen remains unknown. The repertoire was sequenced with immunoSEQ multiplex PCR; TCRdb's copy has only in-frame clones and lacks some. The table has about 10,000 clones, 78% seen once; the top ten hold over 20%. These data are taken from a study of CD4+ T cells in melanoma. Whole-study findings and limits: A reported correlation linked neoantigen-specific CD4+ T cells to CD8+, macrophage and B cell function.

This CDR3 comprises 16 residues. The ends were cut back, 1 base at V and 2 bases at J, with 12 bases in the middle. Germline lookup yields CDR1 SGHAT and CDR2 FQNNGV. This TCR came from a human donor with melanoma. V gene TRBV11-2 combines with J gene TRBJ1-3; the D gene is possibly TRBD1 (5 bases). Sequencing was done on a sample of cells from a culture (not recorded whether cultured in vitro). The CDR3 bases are TGTGCCAGCAGCTTAGTGCAGGGCTCGGCTGGAAACACCATATATTTT. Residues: CASSLVQGSAGNTIYF. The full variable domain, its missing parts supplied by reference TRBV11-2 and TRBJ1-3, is EAGVAQSPRYKIIEKRQSVAFWCNPISGHATLYWYQQILGQGPKLLIQFQNNGVVDDSQLPKDRFSAERLKGVDSTLKIQPAKLEDSAVYLCASSLVQGSAGNTIYFGEGSWLTVV.